This TCR beta chain was obtained from a study of identical twins. This clonotype was seen more than once but under ten times. TCRdb analysed the 5' RACE reads with MiXCR anew, one entry per CDR3 protein. The table records some 730,000 distinct CDR3 sequences, about 18% of them present only once. The CDR3 consists of 16 residues. J gave up 1 base and V 6 bases, and 10 bases lay outside the gene matches. These data also formed part of another study, on T cells expressing NK-cell markers. That study adds: Within several experiments, an anti-gamma-delta TCR antibody kept the sorting limited to alpha-beta TCR T cells. Top CD8+ clonotypes included the dominant CD3+CD56+NKG2C+ clonotypes in a handful of donors.

The V call is TRBV12-3 or TRBV12-4, the J call TRBJ2-3; TRBD1 aligns across 7 bases. The receptor was derived from a woman aged 18-35 years in good health. The specimen sequenced was PBMCs. CDR3 in DNA: TGTGCCAGCAGCTTGCAGCAAGGACAGGGCACAGATACGCAGTATTTT. Encoded protein: CASSLQQGQGTDTQYF.